This TCR beta chain was captured in a study of T cells in Graves' hyperthyroidism and ophthalmopathy (dated by TCRdb to between 2018 and 2021). Study-wide context: Peripheral blood was collected at initial diagnosis, before any treatment. A discovery cohort of roughly 100 patients, fewer than 50 with Graves' ophthalmopathy and approximately 57 with stable Graves' hyperthyroidism, was used to find distinguishing TCR V-J signatures. Whether ophthalmopathy could be predicted prospectively was tested in an independent validation cohort made up of approximately 19 hyperthyroidism patients plus 17 patients who later progressed to ophthalmopathy. For training and testing, the 100 or so patients in the discovery cohort were randomly divided in a 7:3 ratio. The study also compared thyroid tissue and blood T-cell repertoires from roughly six Graves' hyperthyroidism patients. After blood sampling, hyperthyroidism patients were treated with methimazole at a starting dose of 30 mg daily, and ophthalmopathy patients were treated with high-dose intravenous methylprednisolone. The paper reports TCR Vbeta CDR3 sequencing of approximately 140 peripheral blood samples: under 45 ophthalmopathy, under 80 hyperthyroidism and approximately 17 progressor patients.

Hyperthyroidism patients were newly diagnosed, had a disease duration of under 2 months, and were aged 18 to 65 years. Patients with uncontrolled infections, other autoimmune diseases, pregnancy or lactation were excluded. Diagnoses were based on clinical symptoms, serum thyroxine and TRAb, thyroid ultrasound and orbital computed tomography. Blood from progressor patients was drawn when they were first diagnosed with hyperthyroidism, before any ophthalmopathy symptoms appeared. PBMCs were separated from roughly 10 ml of fresh peripheral blood using Ficoll-Paque density gradient centrifugation. Progressor patients were defined as those initially diagnosed with Graves' hyperthyroidism in whom ophthalmopathy developed during follow-up. Trizol reagent was used to extract total RNA, and RNA quality was then checked on an Agilent 2100 Bioanalyzer. V is trimmed back by 0 bases and J by 2 bases, and the junction contains 13 bases that no gene match accounts for. From the germline V gene (reference sequence), CDR1 is DFQATT and CDR2 is SNEGSKA. Taken from cysteine to phenylalanine, the CDR3 has 17 residues. Just the 51-base CDR3 DNA is kept, in frame starting at base 1.

The TCR beta CDR3 regions were amplified from the RNA transcripts. For the first round of RT-PCR on the TCR CDR3, the HTBI primer set was used together with the Qiagen OneStep RT-PCR kit. Libraries were constructed in a second round of multiplex PCR, after which size selection and purification were performed. Sequencing of the libraries was done on an Illumina HiSeq2000 using paired-end 100 bp reads. The original methods were these. SOAPnuke was used to process the raw data, with reads discarded if the reads contained adapters or uncalled bases, had a mean Phred below 15, or lacked an exact constant-primer or identifier match. COPE v1.2.5 was used to merge high-quality paired reads, and clonotypes were defined as unique nucleotide sequences. Clonotypes were aligned to IMGT TRBV, TRBD and TRBJ reference segments using MiTCR v1.1. Only V-J combinations with frequency above 0.0001, covering roughly 99% of repertoires, were analysed. The TCS score was defined as the ratio of F50 (clonal expansion) to E x V (chaos), calculated using BLOSUM62-based TCRdist between CDR3 peptides within each V-J. Welch's t-statistics and random forest reduced fewer than 550 V-J features to about 12, which were used in a naive Bayes classifier (R e1071). TCRdb reran the public reads through fastp at Q25 and MiXCR, keeping productive beta chains. One record per CDR3 amino acid sequence lists the most common genes and DNA. TCRdb, not the authors, supplied the V and J calls. The sample yields 40,000 or so distinct CDR3 sequences; 49% were counted once. Approximately 6.2% of the sample is in the top ten clones.

Broad study findings and their caveats: During validation, the model predicted progression to ophthalmopathy a median of about 6.3 months ahead of onset, with around 71% sensitivity and 72% to 85% specificity. No statistical method was used to set the sample size in advance, and investigators knew the group allocation. Ophthalmopathy was separated from stable hyperthyroidism by a 13 V-J signature model, with over 85% sensitivity and roughly 81% specificity obtained in cross-validation and 80%/75% obtained in testing. Most expanded thyroid clonotypes (frequency above 0.001) were also found in blood, which suggests that blood repertoires may mirror thyroid immune responses.

Concerning this clonotype: Its antigen has not been determined. One base away there is no much larger clone; base qualities are not given.

The specimen sequenced was blood. The chain links TRBV20-1 with TRBJ2-7; 7 middle bases align to TRBD2. This TCR derives from a woman between 45 and 65 years old with Graves' hyperthyroidism that later progressed to Graves' ophthalmopathy. CDR3 reads: CSARDTGTRGIAYEQYF. The nucleotide sequence reads TGCAGTGCTAGAGATACCGGGACGCGGGGGATAGCCTACGAGCAGTACTTC.